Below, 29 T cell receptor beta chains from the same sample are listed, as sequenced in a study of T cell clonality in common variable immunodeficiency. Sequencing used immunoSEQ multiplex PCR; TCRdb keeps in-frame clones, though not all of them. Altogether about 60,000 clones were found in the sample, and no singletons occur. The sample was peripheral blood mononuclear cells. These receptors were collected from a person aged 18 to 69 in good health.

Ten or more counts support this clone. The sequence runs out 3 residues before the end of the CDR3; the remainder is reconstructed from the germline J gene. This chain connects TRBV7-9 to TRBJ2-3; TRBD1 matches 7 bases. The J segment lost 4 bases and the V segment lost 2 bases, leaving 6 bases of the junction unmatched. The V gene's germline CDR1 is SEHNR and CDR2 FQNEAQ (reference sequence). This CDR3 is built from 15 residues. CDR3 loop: CASSLKGAFADTQYF. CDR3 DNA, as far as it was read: TGTGCCAGCAGCTTAAAGGGGGCCTTCGCAGATACG.

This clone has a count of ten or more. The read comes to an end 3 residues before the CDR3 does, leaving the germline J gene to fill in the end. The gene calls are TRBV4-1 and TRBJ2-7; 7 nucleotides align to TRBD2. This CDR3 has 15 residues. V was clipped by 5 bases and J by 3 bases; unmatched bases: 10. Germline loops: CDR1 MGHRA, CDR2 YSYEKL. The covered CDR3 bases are TGCGCCAGCAGCTCCCTGGGCGGGAGTAGCTACGAG. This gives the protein CASSSLGGSSYE. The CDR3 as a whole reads CASSSLGGSSYEQYF.

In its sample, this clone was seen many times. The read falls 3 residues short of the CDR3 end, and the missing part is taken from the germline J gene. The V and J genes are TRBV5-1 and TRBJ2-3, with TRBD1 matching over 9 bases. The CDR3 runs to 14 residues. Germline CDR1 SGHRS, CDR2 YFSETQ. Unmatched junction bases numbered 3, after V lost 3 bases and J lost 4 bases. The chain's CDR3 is CASSWDRVADTQYF. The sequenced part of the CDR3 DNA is TGCGCCAGCAGCTGGGACAGGGTGGCAGATACG.

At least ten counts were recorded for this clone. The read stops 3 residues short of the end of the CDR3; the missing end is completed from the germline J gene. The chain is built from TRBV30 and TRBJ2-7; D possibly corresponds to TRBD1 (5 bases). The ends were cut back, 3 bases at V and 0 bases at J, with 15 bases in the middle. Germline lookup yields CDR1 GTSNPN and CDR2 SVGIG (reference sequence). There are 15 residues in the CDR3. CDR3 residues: CAWRRALQGSYEQYF. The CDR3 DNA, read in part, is TGTGCCTGGAGAAGGGCCCTGCAGGGCTCCTACGAG. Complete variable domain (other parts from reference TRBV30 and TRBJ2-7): SQTIHQWPATLVQPVGSPLSLECTVEGTSNPNLYWYRQAAGRGLQLLFYSVGIGQISSEVPQNLSASRPQDRQFILSSKKLLLSDSGFYLCAWRRALQGSYEQYFGPGTRLTVT.

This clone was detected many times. The sequenced CDR3 bases are TGTGCCAGCTCACCACCGGGACAGCCAAATGAAAAA. It codes for CASSPPGQPNEK. The whole CDR3 is CASSPPGQPNEKLFF. The chain links TRBV18 to TRBJ1-4, with 7 bases aligning to TRBD1. The read falls 3 residues short of the CDR3 end, and the missing part is taken from the germline J gene. CDR3 size: 15 residues. The germline gives CDR1 KGHSH, CDR2 LQKENI. The trim removed 0 bases at V and 5 bases at J, leaving 3 bases unmatched.

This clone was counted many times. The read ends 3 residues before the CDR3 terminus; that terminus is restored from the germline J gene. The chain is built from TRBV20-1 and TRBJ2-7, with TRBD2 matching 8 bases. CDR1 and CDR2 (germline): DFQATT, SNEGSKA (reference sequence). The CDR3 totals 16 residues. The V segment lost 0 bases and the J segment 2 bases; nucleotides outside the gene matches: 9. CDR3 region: CSARDPLSGSAYEQYF. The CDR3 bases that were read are TGCAGTGCTAGAGATCCCCTCAGCGGGAGTGCCTACGAG.

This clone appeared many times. CDR3 loop: CAWNQLGYNEQFF. Incomplete CDR3 DNA: TGTGCCTGGAATCAACTAGGTTACAATGAG. The chain carries TRBV30 and TRBJ2-1, with a weak D call TRBD2 (5 bases). With the read ending 3 residues before the CDR3 end, the germline J gene is used to fill in that end. Trimming stripped 4 bases from V and 4 bases from J, with 11 bases between. Germline V CDR1 and CDR2: GTSNPN, SVGIG (reference sequence). The CDR3 loop spans 13 amino acids.

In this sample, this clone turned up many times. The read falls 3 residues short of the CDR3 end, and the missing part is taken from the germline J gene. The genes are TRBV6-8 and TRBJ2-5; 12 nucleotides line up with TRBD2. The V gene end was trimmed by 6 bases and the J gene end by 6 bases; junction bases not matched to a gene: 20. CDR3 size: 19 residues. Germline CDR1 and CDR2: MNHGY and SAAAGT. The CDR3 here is CASRSLIRLAGVWEKTQYF. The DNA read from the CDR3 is TGTGCCAGCAGATCGCTAATACGACTAGCGGGAGTTTGGGAAAAGACC.

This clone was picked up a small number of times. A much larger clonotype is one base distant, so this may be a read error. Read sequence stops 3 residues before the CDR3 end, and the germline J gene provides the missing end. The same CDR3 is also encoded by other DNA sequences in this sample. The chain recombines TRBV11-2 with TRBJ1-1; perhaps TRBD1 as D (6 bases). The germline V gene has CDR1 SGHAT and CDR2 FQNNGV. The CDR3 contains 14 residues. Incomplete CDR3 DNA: TGTGCCAGCAGCGTAGGACAGTGGAACACCGAA. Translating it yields CASSVGQWNTE. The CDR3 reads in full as CASSVGQWNTEAFF.

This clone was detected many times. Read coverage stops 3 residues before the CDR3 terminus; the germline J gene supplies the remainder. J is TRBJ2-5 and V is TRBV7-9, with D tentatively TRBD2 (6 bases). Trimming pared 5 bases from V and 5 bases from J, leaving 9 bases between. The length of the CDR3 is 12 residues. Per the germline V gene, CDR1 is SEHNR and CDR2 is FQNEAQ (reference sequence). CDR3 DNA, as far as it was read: TGTGCCAGCAGCCCCCGGGGGGAGACC. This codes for CASSPRGET. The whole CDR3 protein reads CASSPRGETQYF.

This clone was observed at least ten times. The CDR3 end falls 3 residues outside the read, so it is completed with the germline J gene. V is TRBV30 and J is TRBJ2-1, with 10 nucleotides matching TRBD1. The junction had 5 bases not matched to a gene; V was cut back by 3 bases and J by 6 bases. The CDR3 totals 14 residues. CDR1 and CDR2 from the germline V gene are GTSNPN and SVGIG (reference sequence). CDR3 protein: CAWSDRTGGNEQFF. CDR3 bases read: TGTGCCTGGAGCGACAGGACAGGGGGCAATGAG.

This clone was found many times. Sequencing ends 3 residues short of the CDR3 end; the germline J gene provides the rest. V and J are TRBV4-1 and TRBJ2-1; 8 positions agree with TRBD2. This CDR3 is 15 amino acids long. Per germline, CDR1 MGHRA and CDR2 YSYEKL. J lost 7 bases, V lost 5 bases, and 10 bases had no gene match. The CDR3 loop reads CASSERSGSVNEQFF. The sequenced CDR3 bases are TGCGCCAGCAGCGAGAGGAGCGGGAGCGTTAATGAG.

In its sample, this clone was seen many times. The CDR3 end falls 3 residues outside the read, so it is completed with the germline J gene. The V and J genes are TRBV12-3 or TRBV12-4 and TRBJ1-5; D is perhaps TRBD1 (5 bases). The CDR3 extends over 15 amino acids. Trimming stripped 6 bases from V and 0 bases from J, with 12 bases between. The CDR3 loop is CASSGGGSSNQPQHF. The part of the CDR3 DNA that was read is TGTGCCAGCAGCGGGGGGGGTTCTAGCAATCAGCCC.

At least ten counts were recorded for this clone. Incomplete CDR3 DNA: TGCAGTGCTAGTGCGGGGGACCGATACACAGATACG. It specifies CSASAGDRYTDT. Given in full, the CDR3 is CSASAGDRYTDTQYF. The chain has TRBV20-1 and TRBJ2-3; 7 bases map to TRBD2. The DNA ends 3 residues before the CDR3 does, and the rest of the CDR3 is filled in from the germline J gene. The V and J ends lost 3 bases and 2 bases, in that order; junction bases with no gene match: 8. CDR1 is DFQATT, CDR2 SNEGSKA, per germline (reference sequence). The CDR3 covers 15 residues.

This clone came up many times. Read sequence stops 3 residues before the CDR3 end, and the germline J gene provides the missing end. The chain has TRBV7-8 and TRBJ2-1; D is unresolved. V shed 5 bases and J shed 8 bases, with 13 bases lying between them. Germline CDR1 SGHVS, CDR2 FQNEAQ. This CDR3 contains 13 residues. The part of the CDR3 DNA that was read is TGTGCCAGCAGCCCCCCTCGGGTGGATGAG. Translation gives CASSPPRVDE. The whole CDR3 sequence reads CASSPPRVDEQFF.

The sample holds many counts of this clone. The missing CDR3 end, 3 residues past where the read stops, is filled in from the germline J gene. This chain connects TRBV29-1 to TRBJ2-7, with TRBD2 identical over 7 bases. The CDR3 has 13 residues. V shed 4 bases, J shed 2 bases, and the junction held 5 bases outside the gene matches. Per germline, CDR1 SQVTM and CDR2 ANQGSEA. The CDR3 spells CSVGGGTTYEQYF. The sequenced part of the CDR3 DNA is TGCAGCGTTGGGGGGGGGACCACCTACGAG.

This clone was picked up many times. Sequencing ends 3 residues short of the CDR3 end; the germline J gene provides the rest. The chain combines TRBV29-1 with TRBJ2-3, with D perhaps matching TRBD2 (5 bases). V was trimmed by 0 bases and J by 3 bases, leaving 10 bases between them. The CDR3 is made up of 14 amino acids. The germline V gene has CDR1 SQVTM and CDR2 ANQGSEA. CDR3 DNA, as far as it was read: TGCAGCGTTGAAGATCCCCCGGGGACAGATACG. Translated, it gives CSVEDPPGTDT. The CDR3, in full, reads CSVEDPPGTDTQYF.

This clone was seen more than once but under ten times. CDR3 residues: CASSFGGGDTEAFF. Partial CDR3 DNA: TGTGCCAGCAGCTTCGGGGGAGGAGACACTGAA. The rearrangement uses TRBV11-1 and TRBJ1-1, with D possibly being TRBD1 (5 bases). The read falls 3 residues short of the CDR3 end, and the missing part is taken from the germline J gene. Germline CDR1 reads SGHAT; CDR2 reads FQDESV (reference sequence). CDR3 size: 14 residues. Between the trimmed V and J ends, which lost 3 bases and 3 bases, there was a span of 11 bases.

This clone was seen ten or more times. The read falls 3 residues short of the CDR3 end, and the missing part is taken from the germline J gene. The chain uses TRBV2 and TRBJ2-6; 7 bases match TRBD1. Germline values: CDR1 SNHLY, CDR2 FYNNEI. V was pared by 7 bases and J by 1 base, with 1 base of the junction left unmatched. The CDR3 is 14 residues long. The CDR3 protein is CASKDRSGANVLTF. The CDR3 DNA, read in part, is TGTGCCAGCAAGGACAGGTCTGGGGCCAACGTC. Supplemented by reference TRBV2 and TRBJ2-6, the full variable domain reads EPEVTQTPSHQVTQMGQEVILRCVPISNHLYFYWYRQILGQKVEFLVSFYNNEISEKSEIFDDQFSVERPDGSNFTLKIRSTKLEDSAMYFCASKDRSGANVLTFGAGSRLTVL.

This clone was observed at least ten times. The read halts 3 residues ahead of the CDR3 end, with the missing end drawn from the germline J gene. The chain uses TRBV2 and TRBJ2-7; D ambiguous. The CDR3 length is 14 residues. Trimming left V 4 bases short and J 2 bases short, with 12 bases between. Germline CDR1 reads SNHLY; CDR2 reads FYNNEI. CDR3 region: CASSVSLEAYEQYF. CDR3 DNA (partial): TGTGCCAGCAGTGTTAGCCTTGAAGCCTACGAG.

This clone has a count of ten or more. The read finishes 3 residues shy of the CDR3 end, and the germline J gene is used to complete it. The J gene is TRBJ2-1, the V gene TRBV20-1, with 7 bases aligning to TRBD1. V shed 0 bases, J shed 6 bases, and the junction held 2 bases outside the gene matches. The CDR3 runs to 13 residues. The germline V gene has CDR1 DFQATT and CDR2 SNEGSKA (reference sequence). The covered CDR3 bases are TGCAGTGCTAGAGATGGGACAGTCAATGAG. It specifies CSARDGTVNE. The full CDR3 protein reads CSARDGTVNEQFF.

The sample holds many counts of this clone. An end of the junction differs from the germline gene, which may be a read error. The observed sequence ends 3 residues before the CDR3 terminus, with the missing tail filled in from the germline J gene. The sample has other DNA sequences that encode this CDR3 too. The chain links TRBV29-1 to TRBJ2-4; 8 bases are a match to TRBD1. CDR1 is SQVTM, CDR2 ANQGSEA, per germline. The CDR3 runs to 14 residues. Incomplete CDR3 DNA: TGTAGCGTGGTCGCAGGGGGCGCCAAAAACATT. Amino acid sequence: CSVVAGGAKNI. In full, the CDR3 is CSVVAGGAKNIQYF.

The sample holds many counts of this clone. This CDR3 is CASSQRGSFEKLFF. CDR3 DNA, as far as it was read: TGTGCCAGCAGCCAGAGGGGCTCATTCGAAAAA. This rearrangement joins TRBV14 to TRBJ1-4; D is perhaps TRBD1 (5 bases). The CDR3 is cut off 3 residues early in the read; its end comes from the germline J gene. The V end lost 3 bases, the J end lost 8 bases, and 13 bases lay between the germline ends. The CDR3 length is 14 residues. The V gene's germline CDR1 is SGHDN and CDR2 FVKESK. Full variable domain (rest looked up from reference TRBV14 and TRBJ1-4): EAGVTQFPSHSVIEKGQTVTLRCDPISGHDNLYWYRRVMGKEIKFLLHFVKESKQDESGMPNNRFLAERTGGTYSTLKVQPAELEDSGVYFCASSQRGSFEKLFFGSGTQLSVL.

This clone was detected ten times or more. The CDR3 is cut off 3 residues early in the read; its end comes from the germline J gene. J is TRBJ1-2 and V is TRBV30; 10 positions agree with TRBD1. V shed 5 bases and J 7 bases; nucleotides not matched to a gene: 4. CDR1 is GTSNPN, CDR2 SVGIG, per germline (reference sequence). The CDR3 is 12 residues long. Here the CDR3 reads CAWGDRGLGYTF. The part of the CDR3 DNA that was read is TGTGCCTGGGGTGACAGGGGGCTTGGC.

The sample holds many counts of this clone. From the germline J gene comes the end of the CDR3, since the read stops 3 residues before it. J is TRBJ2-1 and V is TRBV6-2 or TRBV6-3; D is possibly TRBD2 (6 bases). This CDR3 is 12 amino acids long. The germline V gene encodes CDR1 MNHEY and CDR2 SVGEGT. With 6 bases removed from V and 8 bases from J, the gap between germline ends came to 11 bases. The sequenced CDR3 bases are TGTGCCAGCAGGACTCAGCGGGATGAG. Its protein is CASRTQRDE. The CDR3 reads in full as CASRTQRDEQFF.

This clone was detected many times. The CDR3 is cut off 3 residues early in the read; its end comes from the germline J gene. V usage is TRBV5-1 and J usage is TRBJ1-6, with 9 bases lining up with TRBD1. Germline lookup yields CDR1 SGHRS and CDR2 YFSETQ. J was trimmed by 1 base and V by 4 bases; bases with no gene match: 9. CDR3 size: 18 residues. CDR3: CASSDGTGLKSYNSPLHF. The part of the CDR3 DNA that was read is TGCGCCAGCAGCGACGGGACAGGGTTGAAGTCCTATAATTCACCC.

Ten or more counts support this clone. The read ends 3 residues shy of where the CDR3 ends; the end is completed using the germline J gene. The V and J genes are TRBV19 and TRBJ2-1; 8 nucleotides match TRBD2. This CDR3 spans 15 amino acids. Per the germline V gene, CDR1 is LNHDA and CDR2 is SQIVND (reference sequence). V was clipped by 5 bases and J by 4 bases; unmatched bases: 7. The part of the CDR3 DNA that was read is TGTGCCAGTAGTGCAGTTCTAGCGGGTTACAATGAG. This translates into CASSAVLAGYNE. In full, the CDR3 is CASSAVLAGYNEQFF.

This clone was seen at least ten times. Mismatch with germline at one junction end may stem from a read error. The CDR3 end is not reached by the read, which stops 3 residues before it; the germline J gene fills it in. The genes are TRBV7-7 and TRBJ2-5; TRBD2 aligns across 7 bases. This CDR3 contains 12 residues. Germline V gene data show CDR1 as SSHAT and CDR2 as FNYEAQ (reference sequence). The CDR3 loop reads CASSGLDETQYF. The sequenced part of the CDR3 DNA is TGTGCTAGCAGTGGACTAGACGAGACC.

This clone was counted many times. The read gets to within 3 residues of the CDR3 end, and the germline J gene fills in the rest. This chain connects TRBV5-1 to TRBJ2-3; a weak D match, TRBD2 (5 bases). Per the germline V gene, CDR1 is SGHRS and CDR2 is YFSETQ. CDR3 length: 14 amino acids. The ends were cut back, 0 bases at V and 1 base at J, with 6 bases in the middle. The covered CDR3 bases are TGCGCCAGCAGCTTGGCCGGGGGCACAGATACG. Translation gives CASSLAGGTDT. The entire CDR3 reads CASSLAGGTDTQYF.